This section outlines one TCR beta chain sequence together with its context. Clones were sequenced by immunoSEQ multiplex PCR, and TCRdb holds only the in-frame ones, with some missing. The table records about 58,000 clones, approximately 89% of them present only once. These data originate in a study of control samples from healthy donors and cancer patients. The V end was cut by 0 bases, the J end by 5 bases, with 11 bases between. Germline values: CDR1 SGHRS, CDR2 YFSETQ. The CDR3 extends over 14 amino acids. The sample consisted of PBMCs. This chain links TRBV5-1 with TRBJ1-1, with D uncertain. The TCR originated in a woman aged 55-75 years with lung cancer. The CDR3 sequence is CASSLEGRRTEAFF. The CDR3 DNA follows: TGCGCCAGCAGCTTGGAAGGTCGTAGGACTGAAGCTTTCTTT.